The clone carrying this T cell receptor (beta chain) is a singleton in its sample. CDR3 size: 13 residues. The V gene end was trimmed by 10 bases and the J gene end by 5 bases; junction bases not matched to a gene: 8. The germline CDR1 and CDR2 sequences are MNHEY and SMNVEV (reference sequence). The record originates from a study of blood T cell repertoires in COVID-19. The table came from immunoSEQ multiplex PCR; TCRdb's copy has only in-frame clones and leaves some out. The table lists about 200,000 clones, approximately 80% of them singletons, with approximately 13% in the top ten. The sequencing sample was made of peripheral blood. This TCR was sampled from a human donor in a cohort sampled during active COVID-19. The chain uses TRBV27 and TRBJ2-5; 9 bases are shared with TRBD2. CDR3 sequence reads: CATSRREGETQYF. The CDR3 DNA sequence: TGTGCCACCTCCCGGCGGGAGGGTGAGACCCAGTACTTC.